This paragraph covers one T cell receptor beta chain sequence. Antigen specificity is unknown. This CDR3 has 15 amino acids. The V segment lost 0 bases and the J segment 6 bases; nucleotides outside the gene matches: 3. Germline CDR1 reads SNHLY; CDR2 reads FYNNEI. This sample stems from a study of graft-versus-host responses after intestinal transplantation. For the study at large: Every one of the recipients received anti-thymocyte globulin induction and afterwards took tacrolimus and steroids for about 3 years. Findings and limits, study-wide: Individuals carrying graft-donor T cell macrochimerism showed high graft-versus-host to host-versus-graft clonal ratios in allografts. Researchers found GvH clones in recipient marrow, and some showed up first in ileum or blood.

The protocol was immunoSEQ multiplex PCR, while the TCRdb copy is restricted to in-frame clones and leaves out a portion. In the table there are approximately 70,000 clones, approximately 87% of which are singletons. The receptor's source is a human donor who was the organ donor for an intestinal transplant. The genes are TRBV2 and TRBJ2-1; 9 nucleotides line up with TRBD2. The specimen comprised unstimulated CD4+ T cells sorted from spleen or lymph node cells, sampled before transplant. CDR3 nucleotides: TGTGCCAGCAGTGAAGCGGCTAGCGGGGCCAATGAGCAGTTCTTC. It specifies CASSEAASGANEQFF.